Listed below are T cell receptor beta chains from one sample, sequenced in a study of beta chain features in type 1 diabetes. Produced via immunoSEQ multiplex PCR; TCRdb's table is partial and in-frame only. The table records about 650,000 clones, roughly an eighth of them present only once. Sequenced sample: naive CD4+ T cells from blood. These receptors originate from a man aged 30-40 years with type 1 diabetes. Both conserved end residues are part of each CDR3.

>TRBV28
CAGGPSSESTDTQYF
>TRBV10-3
CAISEAGRSKNIQYF
>TRBV7-7
CASSLASGNTGELFF
>TRBV28
CASSPPGETGGYTF
>TRBV5-4
CASSPRDRPYNEQFF
>TRBV29-1
CSVKGLWNTGELFF
>TRBV9
CASSVGGGSGYTF
>TRBV25-1
CASSDFRGGGNTIYF
>TRBV14
CASSRRPGVTEAFF
>TRBV7-9
CASSTGTEKLFF
>TRBV7-9
CASSSDGSTNEKLFF
>TRBV5-4
CASKVRQAQETQYF
>TRBV6-5
CASSSNREQYF
>TRBV9
CASSVEGEGNTIYF
>TRBV7-6
CASSLTSGVKTQYF
>TRBV11-2
CASSLDSGVNIQYF
>TRBV7-9
CASSSAGGDNYEQYF
>TRBV10-3
CAISVSSQGSEQYF
>TRBV7-2
CASASGGANVLTF
>TRBV30
CAWSVKGGRDEQYF
>TRBV4-3
CASSQGHRDSYNSPLHF
>TRBV5-1
CASSLVAAALYEQYF
>TRBV4-2
CASSQARAGGPTDTQYF
>TRBV5-1
CASSFGQGFYEQYF
>TRBV9
CASSVRGEGNTEAFF
>TRBV29-1
CSARTGIGWTQYF
>TRBV11-2
CASSLDIPRGTNNEQFF
>TRBV30
CAWRAGGNTDTQYF
>TRBV29-1
CSVGDPNQPQHF
>TRBV6-5
CASSYSVWRGTYEQYF
>TRBV11-2
CASSLINEQFF
>TRBV14
CASSQDWKEYQETQYF
>TRBV29-1
CSAYTGELFF
>TRBV4-2
CASSQVLEEAFF
>TRBV10-3
CAIRGTGGEDTQYF
>TRBV7-2
CASSLDRADTQYF
>TRBV10-3
CAISESSEMNTEAFF
>TRBV10-2
CASSETNPGTQYF
>TRBV28
CASSGGTAGRSLHF
>TRBV29-1
CSVEVGRAYGYTF
>TRBV10-3
CAISGLARSTDTQYF
>TRBV30
CAWKRTDTATGANVLTF
>TRBV25-1
CASRRETGELFF
>TRBV6-5
CASSKGLANTQYF
>TRBV28
CASSLVSYYGYTF
>TRBV2
CASTTRGADTEAFF
>TRBV6-4
CASSDSRGSLNIQYF
>TRBV2
CASSEGKTRLYEQYF
>TRBV28
CASSLSGNEQYF
>TRBV4-2
CASSQDLSLLTEQPQHF
>TRBV5-8
CASSWTGVGTEAFF
>TRBV7-2
CASSSRQGGYNEQFF
>TRBV28
CASTRGSGNQPQHF
>TRBV7-2
CASSLLSGPYEQYF
>TRBV14
CASSPGTGVRGNEKLFF
>TRBV30
CAWGLREETQYF
>TRBV7-9
CASSLGLGYDEQFF